What follows are 15 T cell receptor beta chains derived from one specimen sequenced in a study of blood T cell repertoires in COVID-19. The table came from immunoSEQ multiplex PCR; TCRdb's copy has only in-frame clones and leaves some out. The sample lists 350,000 or so clones, around 87% occurring once. The sample comprised peripheral blood. The receptors were sampled from a woman in her 30s with COVID-19, enrolled during active disease.

The chain joins TRBV7-8 to TRBJ1-6; D is unresolved. The CDR3 sequence is 12 residues long. Germline-derived CDR1 and CDR2 are SGHVS and FQNEAQ. Deletions cut 1 base from V and 10 bases from J, with 5 bases between. The CDR3 DNA follows: TGTGCCAGCAGCTTAGGAGCCTCACCCCTCCACTTT. Residues: CASSLGASPLHF. The full variable domain, in which reference TRBV7-8 and TRBJ1-6 provide the parts outside the CDR3, is GAGVSQSPRYKVAKRGQDVALRCDPISGHVSLFWYQQALGQGPEFLTYFQNEAQLDKSGLPSDRFFAERPEGSVSTLKIQRTQQEDSAVYLCASSLGASPLHFGNGTRLTVT.

CDR3 sequence reads: CASSQDVSSSSGYNEQFF. CDR3 bases: TGTGCCAGCAGCCAAGATGTTTCTTCGTCTAGCGGATACAATGAGCAGTTCTTC. V is TRBV14 and J is TRBJ2-1, with 7 positions matching TRBD2. The CDR3 runs 18 residues. Germline assignment: CDR1 SGHDN and CDR2 FVKESK. J gave up 4 bases and V 0 bases, and 12 bases lay outside the gene matches.

This rearrangement joins TRBV29-1 to TRBJ1-1, with 9 bases aligning to TRBD1. V was pared by 4 bases and J by 5 bases, with 5 bases of the junction left unmatched. CDR1 SQVTM and CDR2 ANQGSEA come from the germline V gene. This CDR3 has 13 residues. The CDR3 reads CSVVGTGSTEAFF. The CDR3 region has the DNA TGCAGCGTTGTCGGGACAGGGAGTACTGAAGCTTTCTTT.

This clone has only one observation. J is TRBJ1-5 and V is TRBV10-3; 9 bases line up with TRBD1. From germline, CDR1 is ENHRY and CDR2 SYGVKD. The junction had 10 bases not matched to a gene; V was cut back by 6 bases and J by 7 bases. This CDR3 contains 15 residues. CDR3 amino acids: CAIRADRGGPQPQHF. As DNA, the CDR3 is TGTGCCATCAGAGCCGACAGGGGGGGTCCACAGCCCCAGCATTTT.

The V and J genes are TRBV9 and TRBJ2-3, with 7 bases that match TRBD2. The CDR3 loop spans 16 amino acids. Germline V lookup: CDR1 SGDLS, CDR2 YYNGEE. After removal of 0 bases from V and 2 bases from J, the junction contained 6 bases not matched to a gene. CDR3 in amino acids: CASSVDVAGSTDTQYF. The CDR3 region has the DNA TGTGCCAGCAGCGTAGATGTAGCGGGTTCCACAGATACGCAGTATTTT.

The V call is TRBV5-4, the J call TRBJ2-7, with TRBD2 matching over 13 bases. The germline V gene has CDR1 SGHNT and CDR2 YYREEE (reference sequence). This CDR3 contains 16 residues. V shed 5 bases, J shed 5 bases, and the junction held 10 bases outside the gene matches. The chain's CDR3 is CASSFGGGLAGDEQYF. CDR3 in DNA: TGTGCCAGCAGTTTCGGCGGAGGACTAGCGGGAGACGAGCAGTACTTC.

The chain recombines TRBV6-2 or TRBV6-3 with TRBJ2-5, with 8 bases that match TRBD2. Looked up from germline, CDR1 is MNHEY and CDR2 is SVGEGT. The J segment lost 5 bases and the V segment lost 4 bases, leaving 9 bases of the junction unmatched. This CDR3 has 15 amino acids. CDR3 nucleotides: TGTGCCAGCAGTTCGGAGGGACTAGTTGGGGAGACCCAGTACTTC. This translates into CASSSEGLVGETQYF.

The chain uses TRBV19 and TRBJ1-1, with D possibly matching TRBD1 (6 bases). The V and J ends lost 4 bases and 3 bases respectively, with 18 bases between them. Germline V CDR1 and CDR2: LNHDA, SQIVND (reference sequence). The CDR3 is 16 amino acids. This chain's CDR3 is CASSTVLGAVDTEAFF. The CDR3 DNA is TGTGCCAGTAGTACGGTTTTGGGGGCGGTGGACACTGAAGCTTTCTTT.

As DNA, the CDR3 is TGCGCCAGCATAGGTAGTGGGCGGGGGCCCTACTGCGAGCAGTACTTC. This encodes CASIGSGRGPYCEQYF. The gene calls are TRBV4-3 and TRBJ2-7; TRBD2 might be the D (7 bases). V lost 7 bases and J lost 6, with 25 bases in between. The CDR3 totals 16 residues. Per germline, CDR1 LGHNA and CDR2 YSLEER.

The chain employs TRBV28 and TRBJ2-7; D is perhaps TRBD1 (6 bases). CDR1 is MDHEN, CDR2 SYDVKM, per germline. This CDR3 comprises 13 residues. With 3 bases removed from V and 2 bases from J, the gap between germline ends came to 8 bases. The CDR3 reads CASSLGAAYEQYF. As DNA, the CDR3 is TGTGCCAGCAGTTTGGGGGCCGCCTACGAGCAGTACTTC.

The V call is TRBV7-9, the J call TRBJ1-2; D uncertain. CDR3 size: 14 residues. Trimming took 1 base from V and 6 from J, leaving 12 bases between them. Germline-derived CDR1 and CDR2 are SEHNR and FQNEAQ (reference sequence). CDR3 amino acids: CASSLEGGSHGYTF. In nucleotides, the CDR3 is TGTGCCAGCAGCTTAGAGGGCGGGAGCCATGGCTACACCTTC.

This chain links TRBV7-2 with TRBJ2-5, with D unresolved. This CDR3 has 14 amino acids. CDR1 is SGHTA and CDR2 is FQGNSA in the germline V gene. V was pared by 10 bases and J by 4 bases, with 19 bases between. CDR3 sequence (DNA): TGTGCCACCGAAGTAGACTCCAATAGAGAGACCCAGTACTTC. Translated: CATEVDSNRETQYF.

This clone has only one observation. The J gene is TRBJ2-7, the V gene TRBV9; D is uncertain. This CDR3 is built from 13 residues. The V gene lost 0 bases and the J gene lost 2 bases, with 6 bases spanning the gap. The germline V gene has CDR1 SGDLS and CDR2 YYNGEE. The CDR3 sequence: CASSVGPTYEQYF. For the CDR3, the DNA is TGTGCCAGCAGCGTAGGGCCGACCTACGAGCAGTACTTC. Together with reference TRBV9 and TRBJ2-7, the CDR3 gives the full variable domain: DSGVTQTPKHLITATGQRVTLRCSPRSGDLSVYWYQQSLDQGLQFLIQYYNGEERAKGNILERFSAQQFPDLHSELNLSSLELGDSALYFCASSVGPTYEQYFGPGTRLTVT.

A single count supports this clone. The genes are TRBV3-1 (or the pseudogene TRBV3-2) and TRBJ2-5; perhaps TRBD1 as D (6 bases). V was trimmed by 3 bases and J by 1 base, leaving 9 bases between them. This CDR3 is built from 14 residues. Germline-derived CDR1 and CDR2 are LGHDT and YNNKEL (reference sequence). CDR3 bases: TGTGCCAGCAGCCAGACAGGTATCCAAGAGACCCAGTACTTC. This sequence encodes CASSQTGIQETQYF.

The rearrangement links TRBV28 to TRBJ1-2; D gene ambiguous. CDR1 is MDHEN and CDR2 is SYDVKM in the germline V gene. V was clipped by 2 bases and J by 4 bases, with 8 bases between them. The CDR3 has 13 amino acids. The CDR3 loop is CASSLPRRYGYTF. Written as DNA, the CDR3 is TGTGCCAGCAGTTTACCCAGGCGCTATGGCTACACCTTC.